These 31 T cell receptor beta chains were all obtained from the same sample, sequenced in a study of shared clonotypes between healthy human individuals. Here immunoSEQ multiplex PCR was the method, and the copy in TCRdb shows in-frame clones only, minus some. The profile shows fewer than 1.6 million clones, approximately 98.5% of them singletons. Material for sequencing was naive CD4+ T cells sorted from blood. Noted subset: CD45RA+ positively selected. These receptors came from a man aged 25 to 45 in good health.

V and J are TRBV29-1 and TRBJ1-2; 7 nucleotides line up with TRBD1. The CDR3 sequence is 12 residues long. Germline values: CDR1 SQVTM, CDR2 ANQGSEA. Trimming took 5 bases from V and 4 from J; bases not matched to a gene: 4. CDR3 amino acids: CSVKGTVYGYTF. DNA for the CDR3: TGCAGCGTTAAAGGGACAGTCTATGGCTACACCTTC. Full variable domain (rest looked up from reference TRBV29-1 and TRBJ1-2): SAVISQKPSRDICQRGTSLTIQCQVDSQVTMMFWYRQQPGQSLTLIATANQGSEATYESGFVIDKFPISRPNLTFSTLTVSNMSPEDSSIYLCSVKGTVYGYTFGSGTRLTVV.

The chain combines TRBV11-3 with TRBJ2-5; 7 bases align to TRBD1. Germline V gives CDR1 SGHNT, CDR2 YENEEA. The CDR3 runs 16 residues. J lost 5 bases, V lost 2 bases, and 11 bases had no gene match. The CDR3 sequence is CASSLLWTGFRETQYF. CDR3 nucleotides: TGTGCCAGCAGCTTACTTTGGACAGGCTTTCGGGAGACCCAGTACTTC.

J is TRBJ2-3 and V is TRBV5-1; D is unclear. The CDR3 totals 19 residues. Trimming left V 4 bases short and J 1 base short, with 25 bases between. CDR1 is SGHRS, CDR2 YFSETQ, per germline. DNA of the CDR3: TGCGCCAGCAGCCCGTGGGCCTCTCGGGCCACCGTTGGCACAGATACGCAGTATTTT. Its translation is CASSPWASRATVGTDTQYF.

V usage is TRBV10-3 and J usage is TRBJ2-2; D remains unclear. CDR1 and CDR2 (germline): ENHRY, SYGVKD. The CDR3 runs to 15 residues. V gave up 7 bases and J gave up 1 base, with 13 bases separating them. The CDR3 DNA is TGTGCCATCACCCATGACCCAAAGAACACCGGGGAGCTGTTTTTT. As protein: CAITHDPKNTGELFF.

This chain links TRBV28 with TRBJ1-5; the D gene is possibly TRBD1 (5 bases). Germline V gives CDR1 MDHEN, CDR2 SYDVKM. The CDR3 loop spans 14 amino acids. Trimming took off 6 bases at V and 7 bases at J, with 16 bases between the two ends. CDR3 in amino acids: CASSPGPFRQPQHF. For the CDR3, the DNA is TGTGCCAGCAGCCCGGGACCCTTCAGGCAGCCCCAGCATTTT.

V is TRBV27 and J is TRBJ2-5; 11 nucleotides line up with TRBD1. CDR1 is MNHEY, CDR2 SMNVEV, per germline (reference sequence). J lost 2 bases, V lost 4 bases, and 3 bases had no gene match. The CDR3 contains 15 residues. The CDR3 nucleotides are TGTGCCAGCAGTTCTGGACAGGGGGCTCAAGAGACCCAGTACTTC. This codes for CASSSGQGAQETQYF.

The rearrangement uses TRBV5-5 and TRBJ1-4; D unresolved. This CDR3 contains 14 residues. Between the trimmed V and J ends, which lost 0 bases and 4 bases, there was a span of 7 bases. The germline CDR1 and CDR2 sequences are SGHKS and YYEKEE (reference sequence). CDR3 protein: CASSLGGLNEKLFF. CDR3 bases: TGTGCCAGCAGCTTGGGAGGGCTTAATGAAAAACTGTTTTTT.

The V and J genes are TRBV19 and TRBJ2-7, with a possible D match to TRBD2 (7 bases). This CDR3 region has 15 residues. The V gene lost 5 bases and the J gene lost 2 bases, with 16 bases spanning the gap. Germline V lookup: CDR1 LNHDA, CDR2 SQIVND (reference sequence). The CDR3 loop reads CASSLGRGTPYEQYF. CDR3 in DNA: TGTGCCAGTAGTCTGGGGAGGGGGACCCCCTACGAGCAGTACTTC. Full variable domain (outside the CDR3, taken from reference TRBV19 and TRBJ2-7): DGGITQSPKYLFRKEGQNVTLSCEQNLNHDAMYWYRQDPGQGLRLIYYSQIVNDFQKGDIAEGYSVSREKKESFPLTVTSAQKNPTAFYLCASSLGRGTPYEQYFGPGTRLTVT.

A note on this clone: The same CDR3 can be traced to other DNA sequences in this sample. The rearrangement joins TRBV30 to TRBJ1-2, with D possibly matching TRBD1 (5 bases). There are 13 residues in the CDR3. Germline V gene lookup returns CDR1 GTSNPN and CDR2 SVGIG (reference sequence). The V and J ends lost 0 bases and 4 bases respectively, with 9 bases between them. The chain's CDR3 is CAWSVQAIYGYTF. CDR3 bases: TGTGCCTGGAGTGTACAGGCGATCTATGGCTACACCTTC.

The V gene is TRBV7-9, the J gene TRBJ2-2, with TRBD1 identical over 8 bases. The CDR3 is made up of 17 amino acids. From germline, CDR1 is SEHNR and CDR2 FQNEAQ (reference sequence). Trimming removed 5 bases from V and 5 bases from J; junction bases left unmatched: 13. The DNA of the CDR3 is TGTGCCAGCAGCGCTATCAGGGGGCGAAGTAAGACCGGGGAGCTGTTTTTT. This encodes CASSAIRGRSKTGELFF.

The genes are TRBV2 and TRBJ2-4; 12 positions agree with TRBD1. The CDR3 consists of 18 residues. The ends lost 6 bases at V and 4 bases at J; junction bases unmatched: 13. Looked up from germline, CDR1 is SNHLY and CDR2 is FYNNEI. The CDR3 DNA reads TGTGCCAGCAGGGGGACAGGGGGCCGTTCAACTTATAAAAACATTCAGTACTTC. This translates into CASRGTGGRSTYKNIQYF.

The J gene is TRBJ2-2, the V gene TRBV9; D may be TRBD1 (6 bases). Germline lookup yields CDR1 SGDLS and CDR2 YYNGEE. With 6 bases removed from V and 2 bases from J, the gap between germline ends came to 20 bases. This CDR3 contains 17 residues. CDR3 DNA sequence: TGTGCCAGCAACAGGGTGGGTCTACGAGATAACACCGGGGAGCTGTTTTTT. Residues: CASNRVGLRDNTGELFF.

This clone showed up just once. The genes are TRBV6-5 and TRBJ2-1, with TRBD2 identical over 9 bases. This CDR3 is built from 15 residues. Germline CDR1 MNHEY, CDR2 SVGAGI. Trimming removed 2 bases from V and 5 bases from J; junction bases left unmatched: 4. The DNA of the CDR3 is TGTGCCAGCAGTTACGTAGCGGGAGCGGACAATGAGCAGTTCTTC. Amino acids: CASSYVAGADNEQFF.

J is TRBJ2-7 and V is TRBV9, with D perhaps being TRBD1 or TRBD2 (5 bases each). Germline-derived CDR1 and CDR2 are SGDLS and YYNGEE. The V gene lost 0 bases and the J gene lost 7 bases, with 23 bases spanning the gap. The CDR3 runs 17 residues. The DNA of the CDR3 is TGTGCCAGCAGCGTAGGGCATATTAGGGCTGGGGGAGAGGAGCAGTACTTC. Residues: CASSVGHIRAGGEEQYF.

This clone was seen a single time. The chain carries TRBV7-3 and TRBJ1-5; weak D call: TRBD1 (6 bases). CDR1 and CDR2 from the germline V gene are SGHTA and FQGTGA. V was clipped by 3 bases and J by 4 bases, with 16 bases between them. This CDR3 contains 16 residues. CDR3 in DNA: TGTGCCAGCAGCTTGGGCGTGGGGGCACAAAATCAGCCCCAGCATTTT. Translation gives CASSLGVGAQNQPQHF.

J is TRBJ1-5 and V is TRBV5-6, with D tentatively TRBD1 (5 bases). CDR3 length: 13 amino acids. Germline-derived CDR1 and CDR2 are SGHDT and YYEEEE. V lost 4 bases to trimming and J lost 3 bases, with 8 bases between them. The CDR3 DNA is TGTGCCAGCAGCCAGGGATCCAATCAGCCCCAGCATTTT. This gives the protein CASSQGSNQPQHF.

V and J are TRBV5-1 and TRBJ2-6; either TRBD1 or TRBD2 may supply D (5 bases each). The V gene lost 2 bases and the J gene lost 2 bases, with 14 bases spanning the gap. Germline values: CDR1 SGHRS, CDR2 YFSETQ. CDR3 length: 17 residues. Here the CDR3 reads CASSFGEGQAGANVLTF. In nucleotides, the CDR3 is TGCGCCAGCAGCTTTGGAGAGGGGCAAGCTGGGGCCAACGTCCTGACTTTC.

This clone was seen once. The gene calls are TRBV29-1 and TRBJ2-5; D is unclear. The germline V gene has CDR1 SQVTM and CDR2 ANQGSEA. This CDR3 contains 15 residues. Trimming took off 8 bases at V and 1 base at J, with 20 bases between the two ends. The CDR3 DNA is TGCAGCTTGTACCAAAATACAGAACCCCAAGAGACCCAGTACTTC. It is translated as CSLYQNTEPQETQYF. Full variable domain (remainder filled in from reference TRBV29-1 and TRBJ2-5): SAVISQKPSRDICQRGTSLTIQCQVDSQVTMMFWYRQQPGQSLTLIATANQGSEATYESGFVIDKFPISRPNLTFSTLTVSNMSPEDSSIYLCSLYQNTEPQETQYFGPGTRLLVL.

This clone has only one observation. The chain recombines TRBV18 with TRBJ2-7; a possible D gene is TRBD2 (6 bases). V lost 3 bases and J lost 4, with 16 bases in between. Per the germline V gene, CDR1 is KGHSH and CDR2 is LQKENI. CDR3 length: 15 residues. Here the CDR3 reads CASSPQVGGPYEQYF. The CDR3 nucleotides are TGTGCCAGCTCACCCCAGGTTGGAGGGCCTTACGAGCAGTACTTC.

The rearrangement uses TRBV29-1 and TRBJ2-7, with D maybe TRBD1 (6 bases). The CDR3 has 13 amino acids. Trimming removed 6 bases from V and 0 bases from J, with 12 bases in between. Germline loops: CDR1 SQVTM, CDR2 ANQGSEA. CDR3 residues: CSVMDSNSYEQYF. In DNA form, the CDR3 reads TGCAGCGTCATGGACAGCAACTCCTACGAGCAGTACTTC.

The rearrangement joins TRBV5-1 to TRBJ2-7; possibly TRBD1 for D (5 bases). From germline, CDR1 is SGHRS and CDR2 YFSETQ. Deletions cut 0 bases from V and 2 bases from J, with 15 bases between. The CDR3 loop spans 16 amino acids. As DNA, the CDR3 is TGCGCCAGCAGCTTGGGTCCAGCGACAGTAGCCTACGAGCAGTACTTC. Protein: CASSLGPATVAYEQYF.

The chain joins TRBV29-1 to TRBJ2-3; D may correspond to TRBD1 or TRBD2 (5 bases each). CDR3 length: 14 residues. Trimming stripped 7 bases from V and 0 bases from J, with 14 bases between. From germline, CDR1 is SQVTM and CDR2 ANQGSEA. The CDR3 DNA is TGCAGCGCCGAGAGAGGGGCCAGCACAGATACGCAGTATTTT. It is translated as CSAERGASTDTQYF.

V and J are TRBV2 and TRBJ2-5, with 10 bases matching TRBD1. Germline trimming cut 4 bases from V and 6 bases from J; bases unmatched to any gene: 5. Germline CDR1 is SNHLY and CDR2 is FYNNEI. CDR3 length: 14 amino acids. CDR3 residues: CASSGTGGTQTQYF. CDR3 nucleotides: TGTGCCAGCAGTGGGACAGGGGGTACGCAGACCCAGTACTTC. Looking up the rest from reference TRBV2 and TRBJ2-5 gives the full variable domain: EPEVTQTPSHQVTQMGQEVILRCVPISNHLYFYWYRQILGQKVEFLVSFYNNEISEKSEIFDDQFSVERPDGSNFTLKIRSTKLEDSAMYFCASSGTGGTQTQYFGPGTRLLVL.

The chain has TRBV5-4 and TRBJ2-5, with D perhaps being TRBD1 or TRBD2 (5 bases each). V lost 6 bases to trimming and J lost 5 bases, with 20 bases between them. The CDR3 runs 15 residues. Looked up from germline, CDR1 is SGHNT and CDR2 is YYREEE (reference sequence). CDR3 coding DNA: TGTGCCAGCACCCTCGGGACCTCATTGAGGGAGACCCAGTACTTC. Amino acids: CASTLGTSLRETQYF.

The chain is built from TRBV6-6 and TRBJ2-7, with TRBD1 as a possible D gene (5 bases). Germline CDR1 and CDR2: MNHNY and SVGAGI (reference sequence). The CDR3 consists of 14 residues. V was clipped by 6 bases and J by 5 bases, with 17 bases between them. The CDR3 DNA follows: TGTGCCAGCAGCCGACGCAGGGAAGCGAACGAGCAGTACTTC. Encoded protein: CASSRRREANEQYF.

The V call is TRBV10-1, the J call TRBJ2-2; 9 bases agree with TRBD2. The length of the CDR3 is 15 residues. The trim removed 3 bases at V and 7 bases at J, leaving 6 bases unmatched. CDR1 and CDR2 from the germline V gene are WNHNN and SYGVQD (reference sequence). This CDR3 is CASSDSGSAGGELFF. The DNA for the CDR3 is TGCGCCAGCAGTGATAGCGGGAGCGCCGGCGGGGAGCTGTTTTTT.

V gene TRBV15 combines with J gene TRBJ2-7, with D possibly TRBD1 on 6 matching bases. The CDR3 is 15 residues long. Germline CDR1 is LNHNV and CDR2 is YYDKDF (reference sequence). Trimming took 0 bases from V and 3 from J, leaving 12 bases between them. For the CDR3, the DNA is TGTGCCACCAGCAGAGATCTCCGGGACAACTACGAGCAGTACTTC. Translation: CATSRDLRDNYEQYF.

This sequence joins TRBV5-4 and TRBJ2-1; 10 bases are shared with TRBD1. Looked up from germline, CDR1 is SGHNT and CDR2 is YYREEE (reference sequence). The trim removed 2 bases at V and 8 bases at J, leaving 13 bases unmatched. This CDR3 has 17 residues. The CDR3 reads CASSLQLPGQGSYEQFF. As DNA, the CDR3 is TGTGCCAGCAGCTTACAGCTCCCGGGACAGGGGTCGTATGAGCAGTTCTTC.

The sample holds one count of this clone. The chain links TRBV28 to TRBJ1-4, with TRBD1 as a possible D gene (6 bases). The CDR3 sequence is 15 residues long. The ends were cut back, 5 bases at V and 7 bases at J, with 17 bases in the middle. Germline assignment: CDR1 MDHEN and CDR2 SYDVKM. The CDR3 coding sequence is TGTGCCAGCAGTCCCCGGAGAGGGGGGCGTGAAAAACTGTTTTTT. Amino acid sequence: CASSPRRGGREKLFF.

This clone was detected only once. The rearrangement uses TRBV9 and TRBJ2-7; 8 bases align to TRBD2. CDR1 and CDR2 (germline): SGDLS, YYNGEE. CDR3 length: 15 residues. V gave up 0 bases and J gave up 4 bases; unmatched junction bases: 6. The CDR3, as DNA: TGTGCCAGCAGCGTAGCCAGCGGGAGTGGGTACGAGCAGTACTTC. Protein sequence: CASSVASGSGYEQYF.

The V and J genes are TRBV5-1 and TRBJ2-7, with 7 bases identical to TRBD1. J was trimmed by 0 bases and V by 0 bases; bases with no gene match: 15. Germline V lookup: CDR1 SGHRS, CDR2 YFSETQ. This CDR3 spans 19 amino acids. Here the CDR3 reads CASSLVFLDGQANSYEQYF. In DNA form, the CDR3 reads TGCGCCAGCAGCTTGGTTTTCCTCGATGGACAGGCGAACTCCTACGAGCAGTACTTC.